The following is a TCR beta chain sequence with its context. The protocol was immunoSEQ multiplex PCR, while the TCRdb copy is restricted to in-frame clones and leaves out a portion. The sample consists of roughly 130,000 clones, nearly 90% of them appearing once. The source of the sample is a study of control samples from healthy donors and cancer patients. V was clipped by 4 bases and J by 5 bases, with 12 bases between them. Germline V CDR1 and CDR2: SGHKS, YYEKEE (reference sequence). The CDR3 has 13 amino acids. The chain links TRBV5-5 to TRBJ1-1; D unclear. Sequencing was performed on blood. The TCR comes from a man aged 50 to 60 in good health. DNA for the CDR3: TGTGCCAGCAGCGGGAGTGCGTGGACTGAAGCTTTCTTT. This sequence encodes CASSGSAWTEAFF.